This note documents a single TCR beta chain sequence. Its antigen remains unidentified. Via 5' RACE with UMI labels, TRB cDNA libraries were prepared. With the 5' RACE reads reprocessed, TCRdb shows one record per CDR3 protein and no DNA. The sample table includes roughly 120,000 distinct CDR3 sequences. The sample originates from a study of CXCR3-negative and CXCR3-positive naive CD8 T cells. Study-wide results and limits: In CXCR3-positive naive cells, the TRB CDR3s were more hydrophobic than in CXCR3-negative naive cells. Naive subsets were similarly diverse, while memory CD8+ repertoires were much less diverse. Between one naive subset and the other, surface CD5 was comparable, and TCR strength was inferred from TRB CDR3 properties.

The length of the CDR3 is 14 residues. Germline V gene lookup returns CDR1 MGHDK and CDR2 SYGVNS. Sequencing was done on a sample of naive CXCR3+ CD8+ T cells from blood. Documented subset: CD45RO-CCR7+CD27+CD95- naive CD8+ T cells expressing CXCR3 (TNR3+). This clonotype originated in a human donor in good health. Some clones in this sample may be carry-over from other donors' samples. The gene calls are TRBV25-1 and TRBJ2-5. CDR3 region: CASSDVVVRETQYF.